This is a list of T cell receptor beta chains from one sample in a study of cytomegalovirus exposure and HLA in healthy donors. Profiled with immunoSEQ multiplex PCR; TCRdb holds only in-frame clones, not every one. The sample has under 150,000 clones; more than 60% are singletons. Sequenced input: PBMCs. The receptors shown here come from a male donor in good health and CMV-seronegative. CDR3s include the opening cysteine and the closing phenylalanine or tryptophan. D genes are given only for firm matches. A clone size is listed for some rows: how often the clone was seen (once, few, many), or a class if it is expanded.

cdr3_nt: TGTGCCAGCAGCCCCGGGACAGGGATTTTTTCGGTTGGCTACACCTTC
cdr3_aa: CASSPGTGIFSVGYTF
clone_size: -
j_call: TRBJ1-2
d_call: TRBD1
v_call: TRBV5-4

cdr3_nt: TGTGCCAGCAGCCTTATGGGGACAGATGCTTTCTTT
cdr3_aa: CASSLMGTDAFF
clone_size: -
j_call: TRBJ1-1
d_call: TRBD1
v_call: TRBV13

cdr3_nt: TGTGCCAGCAGCTTGCCCAGGGGGCCCTCCGGGGAGCTGTTTTTT
cdr3_aa: CASSLPRGPSGELFF
clone_size: -
j_call: TRBJ2-2
d_call: TRBD1
v_call: TRBV5-4

cdr3_nt: TGCGCCAGCAGCCGTGGGGGGGCGAGCTCTGGAAACACCATATATTTT
cdr3_aa: CASSRGGASSGNTIYF
clone_size: -
j_call: TRBJ1-3
d_call: -
v_call: TRBV5-1

cdr3_nt: TGTGCCAGCAGCGAGGGGGGGCGAATCGATACGCAGTATTTT
cdr3_aa: CASSEGGRIDTQYF
clone_size: -
j_call: TRBJ2-3
d_call: -
v_call: TRBV9

cdr3_nt: TGTGCCGGATCAGGGGGTCACAGTCAGCCCCAGCATTTT
cdr3_aa: CAGSGGHSQPQHF
clone_size: -
j_call: TRBJ1-5
d_call: TRBD1
v_call: TRBV2

cdr3_nt: TGCGCCAGCAGCCAAGACCTCTATCCTTTCTATGGCTACACCTTC
cdr3_aa: CASSQDLYPFYGYTF
clone_size: -
j_call: TRBJ1-2
d_call: -
v_call: TRBV4-3

cdr3_nt: TGTGCCAGCAGTGAAAGAGGCAGGGTTAGTCATGGCTACACCTTC
cdr3_aa: CASSERGRVSHGYTF
clone_size: -
j_call: TRBJ1-2
d_call: -
v_call: TRBV6-1

cdr3_nt: TGCGCCAGCAGTGAGACTCTAGCGGAGCGGACCTACAATGAGCAGTTCTTC
cdr3_aa: CASSETLAERTYNEQFF
clone_size: -
j_call: TRBJ2-1
d_call: TRBD2
v_call: TRBV10-1

cdr3_nt: TGCGCCAGCAGCCAAGATAGGCCTCTCAGTTTACAGGGGGCTTTATACGAGCAGTACTTC
cdr3_aa: CASSQDRPLSLQGALYEQYF
clone_size: -
j_call: TRBJ2-7
d_call: TRBD1
v_call: TRBV4-1

cdr3_nt: TGTGCCAGCAGACCTAGCGGGAGCTCCTACAATGAGCAGTTCTTC
cdr3_aa: CASRPSGSSYNEQFF
clone_size: few
j_call: TRBJ2-1
d_call: TRBD2
v_call: TRBV6-1

cdr3_nt: TGTGCCAGCAGCTACTTAACTCGGGGGGCTGGGGAGACCCAGTACTTC
cdr3_aa: CASSYLTRGAGETQYF
clone_size: -
j_call: TRBJ2-5
d_call: -
v_call: TRBV6-5

cdr3_nt: TGTGCCAGTAGAGGGGCGGGAGAGGGCGCGCAGTTCTTC
cdr3_aa: CASRGAGEGAQFF
clone_size: -
j_call: TRBJ2-1
d_call: TRBD2
v_call: TRBV19

cdr3_nt: TGCGCCAGCAGCCAAGGGACAGGGTTTGAAAAACTGTTTTTT
cdr3_aa: CASSQGTGFEKLFF
clone_size: -
j_call: TRBJ1-4
d_call: TRBD1
v_call: TRBV4-1

cdr3_nt: TGTGCCAGCACCCAATGGGGGAGACAGGGAGTTAACTATGGCTACACCTTC
cdr3_aa: CASTQWGRQGVNYGYTF
clone_size: -
j_call: TRBJ1-2
d_call: TRBD1
v_call: TRBV5-5

cdr3_nt: TGTGCCAGCAGTGGGAGTTCCAATACCTACGAGCAGTACTTC
cdr3_aa: CASSGSSNTYEQYF
clone_size: -
j_call: TRBJ2-7
d_call: -
v_call: TRBV7-9

cdr3_nt: TGTGCCTGGAGTGTAAACAGGGGTCATGGCTACACCTTC
cdr3_aa: CAWSVNRGHGYTF
clone_size: few
j_call: TRBJ1-2
d_call: TRBD1
v_call: TRBV30

cdr3_nt: TGCGCCAGCAGCCAAGGGCTAGCGGGAAGAACAGATACGCAGTATTTT
cdr3_aa: CASSQGLAGRTDTQYF
clone_size: -
j_call: TRBJ2-3
d_call: TRBD2
v_call: TRBV4-3

cdr3_nt: TGTGCCAGCAGCGCGGGACTACCCAGCTCCTACGAGCAGTACTTC
cdr3_aa: CASSAGLPSSYEQYF
clone_size: -
j_call: TRBJ2-7
d_call: TRBD2
v_call: TRBV9

cdr3_nt: TGTGCCAGCAGCTTAGCGGGGGATTCCTCCTACGAGCAGTACTTC
cdr3_aa: CASSLAGDSSYEQYF
clone_size: few
j_call: TRBJ2-7
d_call: -
v_call: TRBV11-2

cdr3_nt: TGTGCCAGCAGTCTCGGACAGGGTCTATACGAGCAGTACTTC
cdr3_aa: CASSLGQGLYEQYF
clone_size: once
j_call: TRBJ2-7
d_call: TRBD1
v_call: TRBV2

cdr3_nt: TGTGCCAGCAGTGAATATGGTCAGGTGTGGTACTTC
cdr3_aa: CASSEYGQVWYF
clone_size: -
j_call: TRBJ2-4
d_call: -
v_call: TRBV25-1

cdr3_nt: TGTGCCAGTAGTATAGTCGGGAAAGAGACCCAGTACTTC
cdr3_aa: CASSIVGKETQYF
clone_size: -
j_call: TRBJ2-5
d_call: -
v_call: TRBV19

cdr3_nt: TGTGCCAGCAGCCCAGGACAGGGGAATAATGAAAAACTGTTTTTT
cdr3_aa: CASSPGQGNNEKLFF
clone_size: -
j_call: TRBJ1-4
d_call: TRBD1
v_call: TRBV7-3

cdr3_nt: TGTGCCTGGCGGGCTAGCGGGGAGTACAATGAGCAGTTCTTC
cdr3_aa: CAWRASGEYNEQFF
clone_size: -
j_call: TRBJ2-1
d_call: TRBD2
v_call: TRBV30

cdr3_nt: TGTGCCAGCAGCCAAGCGGGAGACTCCTACGAGCAGTACTTC
cdr3_aa: CASSQAGDSYEQYF
clone_size: -
j_call: TRBJ2-7
d_call: -
v_call: TRBV4-2

cdr3_nt: TGTGCCAGCAGTGAGGGGCCAGACACTGAAGCTTTCTTT
cdr3_aa: CASSEGPDTEAFF
clone_size: -
j_call: TRBJ1-1
d_call: -
v_call: TRBV6-1

cdr3_nt: TGTGCCAGCAGTGCCCCCGGACTAGCGGGCCCTACCTACGAGCAGTACTTC
cdr3_aa: CASSAPGLAGPTYEQYF
clone_size: -
j_call: TRBJ2-7
d_call: TRBD2
v_call: TRBV25-1

cdr3_nt: TGTGCCACCAGCAGAGATCCAGTGAACACTGAAGCTTTCTTT
cdr3_aa: CATSRDPVNTEAFF
clone_size: -
j_call: TRBJ1-1
d_call: -
v_call: TRBV15

cdr3_nt: TGCGCCAGCAGCGTGGCGGGAGGGGTGGAGACCCAGTACTTC
cdr3_aa: CASSVAGGVETQYF
clone_size: -
j_call: TRBJ2-5
d_call: TRBD2
v_call: TRBV4-1

cdr3_nt: TGTGCCAGCTTAAGGGAGGGAGGCAGCAATCAGCCCCAGCATTTT
cdr3_aa: CASLREGGSNQPQHF
clone_size: -
j_call: TRBJ1-5
d_call: -
v_call: TRBV2

cdr3_nt: TGCGCCAGCAGCTTAGGGAGCGGGGGGGCGCGGACCTACGAGCAGTACTTC
cdr3_aa: CASSLGSGGARTYEQYF
clone_size: -
j_call: TRBJ2-7
d_call: TRBD2
v_call: TRBV5-1

cdr3_nt: TGTGCCAGCAGCCCAACGCGGTTCTTCCCAGATACGCAGTATTTT
cdr3_aa: CASSPTRFFPDTQYF
clone_size: -
j_call: TRBJ2-3
d_call: -
v_call: TRBV27

cdr3_nt: TGTGCCAGTAGGGGGACAACCTTGAACACTGAAGCTTTCTTT
cdr3_aa: CASRGTTLNTEAFF
clone_size: -
j_call: TRBJ1-1
d_call: -
v_call: TRBV19

cdr3_nt: TGTGCCAGTAGCCAAACATCCTCTGGAAACACCATATATTTT
cdr3_aa: CASSQTSSGNTIYF
clone_size: -
j_call: TRBJ1-3
d_call: -
v_call: TRBV19

cdr3_nt: TGTGCCAGCAGTTACTTAGCTGCAGCGAACACTGAAGCTTTCTTT
cdr3_aa: CASSYLAAANTEAFF
clone_size: -
j_call: TRBJ1-1
d_call: -
v_call: TRBV6-5

cdr3_nt: TGTGCCAGCAGCTTGGGGCAGGGAATCTATGGCTACACCTTC
cdr3_aa: CASSLGQGIYGYTF
clone_size: -
j_call: TRBJ1-2
d_call: -
v_call: TRBV5-6

cdr3_nt: TGCGCCAGCAGGCTTACCGGGACAGGGGATGAAAAACTGTTTTTT
cdr3_aa: CASRLTGTGDEKLFF
clone_size: -
j_call: TRBJ1-4
d_call: TRBD1
v_call: TRBV5-1

cdr3_nt: TGTGCCAGCAGTGAGGGACAGGGGATATTGGGAAAACTGTTTTTT
cdr3_aa: CASSEGQGILGKLFF
clone_size: -
j_call: TRBJ1-4
d_call: TRBD1
v_call: TRBV2

cdr3_nt: TGTGCCAGCAGCTCGGACACCGTGCGTTACGAGCAGTACTTC
cdr3_aa: CASSSDTVRYEQYF
clone_size: -
j_call: TRBJ2-7
d_call: -
v_call: TRBV7-2

cdr3_nt: TGTGCCAGCAGAGCGGGGCTCAGCACAGATACGCAGTATTTT
cdr3_aa: CASRAGLSTDTQYF
clone_size: -
j_call: TRBJ2-3
d_call: TRBD2
v_call: TRBV2

cdr3_nt: TGTGCCAGCAGCTTAGGCAGGCTTAGCACAGATACGCAGTATTTT
cdr3_aa: CASSLGRLSTDTQYF
clone_size: once
j_call: TRBJ2-3
d_call: -
v_call: TRBV13

cdr3_nt: TGTGCCAGCAGCTTCTCCAGCGGGGGGGAGACCCAGTACTTC
cdr3_aa: CASSFSSGGETQYF
clone_size: -
j_call: TRBJ2-5
d_call: TRBD2
v_call: TRBV11-1

cdr3_nt: TGTGCCAGCGGGATAGTTCGGGACAGGAGTCGACAACCCCTCCACTTT
cdr3_aa: CASGIVRDRSRQPLHF
clone_size: -
j_call: TRBJ1-6
d_call: TRBD1
v_call: TRBV2

cdr3_nt: TGTGCCAGCAGTCTGGGCAGATATCAGCCCCAGCATTTT
cdr3_aa: CASSLGRYQPQHF
clone_size: -
j_call: TRBJ1-5
d_call: -
v_call: TRBV27